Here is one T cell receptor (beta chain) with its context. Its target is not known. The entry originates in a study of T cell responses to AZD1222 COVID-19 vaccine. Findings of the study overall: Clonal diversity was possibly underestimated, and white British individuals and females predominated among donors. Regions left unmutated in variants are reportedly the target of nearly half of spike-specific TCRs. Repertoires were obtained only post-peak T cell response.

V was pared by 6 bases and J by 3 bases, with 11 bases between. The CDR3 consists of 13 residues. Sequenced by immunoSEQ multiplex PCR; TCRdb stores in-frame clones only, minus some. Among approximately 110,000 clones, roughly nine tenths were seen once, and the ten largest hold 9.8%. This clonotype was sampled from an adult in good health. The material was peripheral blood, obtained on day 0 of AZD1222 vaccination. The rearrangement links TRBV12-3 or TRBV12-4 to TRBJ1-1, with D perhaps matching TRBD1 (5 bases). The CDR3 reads CASSPRGYTEAFF. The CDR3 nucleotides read TGTGCCAGCAGCCCAAGGGGATACACTGAAGCTTTCTTT.